This T cell receptor (beta chain) is drawn from a study of shared clonotypes between healthy human individuals. The germline V gene has CDR1 SGHAT and CDR2 FQDESV (reference sequence). The CDR3 runs 16 residues. V lost 5 bases, J lost 3 bases, and 8 bases stayed unmatched. It was across several immunoSEQ plates that each subset's genomic DNA was evenly split. Per the study methods: Junction-only sequences without quality scores came from ImmunoSEQ, so filtering differed. The protocol was immunoSEQ multiplex PCR, while the TCRdb copy is restricted to in-frame clones and leaves out a portion. That table supplies the V and J calls and clone size; D and trimming were determined from the DNA. The profile shows a few million clones, more than 80% of them singletons.

V is TRBV11-1 and J is TRBJ2-3; 10 bases fit TRBD2. Sequenced sample: naive CD4+ T cells sorted from blood. Noted subset: CD45RA+ positively selected. This TCR came from a young man in good health. The DNA for the CDR3 is TGTGCCAGCAGCCTCGCTCTAGCGGGGGTTACAGATACGCAGTATTTT. Amino acid sequence: CASSLALAGVTDTQYF.